Listed below are T cell receptor beta chains from one sample, sequenced in a study of T cell responses to AZD1222 COVID-19 vaccine. Libraries were prepared by immunoSEQ multiplex PCR; TCRdb keeps only in-frame clonotypes and omits some of them. The sample lists more than 150,000 clones; 80% to 95% were seen once. The sequencing used peripheral blood, collected 28 days after the second AZD1222 dose. The receptors were sampled from an adult who received the AZD1222 COVID-19 vaccine. The CDR3 runs from the conserved cysteine through the conserved F or W. A D gene is named only where the DNA matches it firmly. Clone sizes are given selectively: once, few, many, or a class where the clone is expanded.

CDR3nt	CDR3aa	abundance	v_gene	j_gene	d_gene
TGTGCCATCAGTGAAAACAGGCTCTCCTACGAGCAGTACTTC	CAISENRLSYEQYF	NA	TRBV10-3	TRBJ2-7	NA
TGTGCCAGCAGCGCCGGACAGAGTGGATACGAGCAGTACTTC	CASSAGQSGYEQYF	NA	TRBV9	TRBJ2-7	NA
TGTGCCAGCTCACGGGACCCAGATCAGCCCCAGCATTTT	CASSRDPDQPQHF	once	TRBV18	TRBJ1-5	NA
TGTGCCAGCAGCCAAGGAGGTACCGGGGGGGAGACCCAGTACTTC	CASSQGGTGGETQYF	NA	TRBV3-1/TRBV3-2	TRBJ2-5	TRBD2
TGTGCCAGCAGTCCACAGGGGGCGGGGGCCAACGTCCTGACTTTC	CASSPQGAGANVLTF	NA	TRBV6-5	TRBJ2-6	TRBD1
TGTGCCAGCAGTTACGGACAGGGAGGCACAGATACGCAGTATTTT	CASSYGQGGTDTQYF	NA	TRBV2	TRBJ2-3	TRBD1
TGTGCCAGCCACGGACAGCGGTCCTACGAGCAGTACTTC	CASHGQRSYEQYF	NA	TRBV10-3	TRBJ2-7	NA
TGTGCCATCAGTGAGAAACTCGGACAGGCTGAAGCTTTCTTT	CAISEKLGQAEAFF	NA	TRBV10-3	TRBJ1-1	TRBD1
TGTGCCAGCAGCTCGGACAGCACTGAAGCTTTCTTT	CASSSDSTEAFF	NA	TRBV6-5	TRBJ1-1	NA
TGTGCCACCAGCAGAGCAGGGGGAATAGCCAAAAACATTCAGTACTTC	CATSRAGGIAKNIQYF	NA	TRBV15	TRBJ2-4	TRBD1
TGTGCCAGCAGCCAAGTACCAGGGGATAATTCACCCCTCCACTTT	CASSQVPGDNSPLHF	NA	TRBV3-1/TRBV3-2	TRBJ1-6	NA
TGTGCCAGCAGCTCCCCCGGACGAACCTCCTACGAGCAGTACTTC	CASSSPGRTSYEQYF	NA	TRBV7-8	TRBJ2-7	NA
TGTGCCAGCAGTGGGGCGTCACCCCTCCACTTT	CASSGASPLHF	NA	TRBV27	TRBJ1-6	NA
TGCGCCTCCCTCTGGGCCAGGAAGGATACGCAGTATTTT	CASLWARKDTQYF	NA	TRBV23-1	TRBJ2-3	NA
TGTGCCAGTAGTATTGAGTATCCCCCGGTGGGTGAGCAGTTCTTC	CASSIEYPPVGEQFF	NA	TRBV19	TRBJ2-1	NA
TGTGCCTGGAGTGTAGGGGCGTATAATGAAAAACTGTTTTTT	CAWSVGAYNEKLFF	NA	TRBV30	TRBJ1-4	NA
TGTGCCAGCAGCTTGGGCTCTTTCGGGAGCTCTGGAAACACCATATATTTT	CASSLGSFGSSGNTIYF	few	TRBV5-6	TRBJ1-3	NA
TGTGCCAGCAGCTTGGAATGGGAGACCCAGTACTTC	CASSLEWETQYF	NA	TRBV5-5	TRBJ2-5	NA
TGTGCCAGCGGCCGACAGGGGCCCGAGCGATTGTTTTTT	CASGRQGPERLFF	NA	TRBV13	TRBJ1-4	TRBD1
TGTGCCAGCAGCCAGAGCGCAAGCTCCTACAATGAGCAGTTCTTC	CASSQSASSYNEQFF	NA	TRBV27	TRBJ2-1	NA
TGTGCCAGCATTAATATCTCGGGCACCGGGGAGCTGTTTTTT	CASINISGTGELFF	few	TRBV21-1	TRBJ2-2	NA
TGTGCCAGTAAAACCGACAGGGCAAACTATGGCTACACCTTC	CASKTDRANYGYTF	NA	TRBV19	TRBJ1-2	TRBD1
TGTGCCAGTAGCTGGGACAGATCTAGCACAGATACGCAGTATTTT	CASSWDRSSTDTQYF	NA	TRBV19	TRBJ2-3	TRBD1
TGTGCCAGCAGTTACTCGAGATTTTTTGAAGATACGCAGTATTTT	CASSYSRFFEDTQYF	NA	TRBV6-5	TRBJ2-3	NA
TGTGCCAGCAGTTACTGGGGGGTCGCGAACACCGGGGAGCTGTTTTTT	CASSYWGVANTGELFF	NA	TRBV6-5	TRBJ2-2	NA
TGTGCCAGCAGTCCCCCGGTCAGAGCTTCTTATGAAGCTTTCTTT	CASSPPVRASYEAFF	NA	TRBV28	TRBJ1-1	NA
TGCGCCAGCAGCCTAGGCGGTGGCGACTATGGCTACACCTTC	CASSLGGGDYGYTF	NA	TRBV4-3	TRBJ1-2	NA
TGTGCCAGCAGCGTAGGTGTACAGATGGAGACCCAGTACTTC	CASSVGVQMETQYF	NA	TRBV9	TRBJ2-5	NA
TGTGCCAGCAGTGCGTATAGTGGCAGACTTTCTGAAAAACTGTTTTTT	CASSAYSGRLSEKLFF	NA	TRBV6-1	TRBJ1-4	NA
TGTGCCAGCAGTTCCCCCGGAAAAATCTCTGGAAACACCATATATTTT	CASSSPGKISGNTIYF	NA	TRBV28	TRBJ1-3	NA
TGTGCCAGCTCACTTGGGCAGGGGGCTAGGAATTCACCCCTCCACTTT	CASSLGQGARNSPLHF	NA	TRBV18	TRBJ1-6	TRBD1
TGCGCCAGCAGCCGCATTTCCGGGACAGGGGCTCCCCTGGAGCAGTACTTC	CASSRISGTGAPLEQYF	NA	TRBV4-1	TRBJ2-7	TRBD1
TGTGCCAGCAGCGTAGACAGCGGAGTTCGGAATGAGCAGTTCTTC	CASSVDSGVRNEQFF	NA	TRBV9	TRBJ2-1	NA
TGTGCCAGCAGTCGTTGGCGTCAGGGCCGACTCTACGAGCAGTACTTC	CASSRWRQGRLYEQYF	NA	TRBV28	TRBJ2-7	NA
TGTGCCAGCAGTGAAGAGTTCTACAATGAGCAGTTCTTC	CASSEEFYNEQFF	NA	TRBV6-1	TRBJ2-1	NA
TGTGCCAGCAGCGCTCAGGGGGGCGATAATTCACCCCTCCACTTT	CASSAQGGDNSPLHF	NA	TRBV7-3	TRBJ1-6	TRBD1
TGTGCCAGTACCTTTTTCAATGAGCAGTTCTTC	CASTFFNEQFF	NA	TRBV19	TRBJ2-1	NA
TGTGCCAGTAGTATTGACGGATACTCTGGAAACACCATATATTTT	CASSIDGYSGNTIYF	once	TRBV19	TRBJ1-3	NA
TGCGCCAGCAGCTTGGGGGGGGCCCCTAATAATGAAAAACTGTTTTTT	CASSLGGAPNNEKLFF	NA	TRBV5-1	TRBJ1-4	NA
TGTGCCTGGGGGGGACAGGGGGTAAAGAGGCAGTACTTC	CAWGGQGVKRQYF	NA	TRBV30	TRBJ2-7	TRBD1
TGTGCCAGCAGCTTGCTGGGACCAGGGGCTACCTACAATGAGCAGTTCTTC	CASSLLGPGATYNEQFF	once	TRBV5-6	TRBJ2-1	NA
TGTGCCAGCAGCCCAGGGACCGGGGAGCTGTTTTTT	CASSPGTGELFF	NA	TRBV3-1/TRBV3-2	TRBJ2-2	NA
TGTGCCAGCAGCCTCTCCGGGGGGACGGTTGAAAAACTGTTTTTT	CASSLSGGTVEKLFF	NA	TRBV3-1/TRBV3-2	TRBJ1-4	NA
TGTGCCAGCAGTCGGGACAGGGGTGAGTACGAGCAGTACTTC	CASSRDRGEYEQYF	NA	TRBV27	TRBJ2-7	TRBD1
TGTGCCAGCAGCCAAGTGGGCGGGGTACCCACTGAAGCTTTCTTT	CASSQVGGVPTEAFF	NA	TRBV3-1/TRBV3-2	TRBJ1-1	NA
TGCGCCAGCAGCCACGGGACTCTAAATTGGGAGACTACGCAGTATTTT	CASSHGTLNWETTQYF	NA	TRBV5-1	TRBJ2-3	NA
TGTGCCTGGAGTCGCGGTGGTGAGCAGTTCTTC	CAWSRGGEQFF	NA	TRBV30	TRBJ2-1	NA
TGTGCCAGCAGACGCAACAGGGATTCTGGCAATCAGCCCCAGCATTTT	CASRRNRDSGNQPQHF	NA	TRBV27	TRBJ1-5	NA
TGTGCCAGCAGTCCCCCCACGGGACAGGGGCACAATGAGCAGTTCTTC	CASSPPTGQGHNEQFF	once	TRBV6-6	TRBJ2-1	TRBD1
TGTGCCAGCAGAGTCGGGGCCAACTATGGCTACACCTTC	CASRVGANYGYTF	NA	TRBV2	TRBJ1-2	NA
TGTGCCAGCGGAGCCCCAGGGAACTATGGCTACACCTTC	CASGAPGNYGYTF	NA	TRBV12-3/TRBV12-4	TRBJ1-2	NA
TGCAGCGTTGAAGAACCGGGACCTCAGGGGTCGGTCACCTACGAGCAGTACTTC	CSVEEPGPQGSVTYEQYF	NA	TRBV29-1	TRBJ2-7	NA
TGTGCCAGCAGCTTAGGACGGGCGGGGGGTCCGCTAGTTAGGGAGCAGTTCTTC	CASSLGRAGGPLVREQFF	NA	TRBV7-9	TRBJ2-1	TRBD2
TGTGCCAGTAGTTCCGGGACCGACAACTACGAGCAGTACTTC	CASSSGTDNYEQYF	few	TRBV19	TRBJ2-7	NA
TGTGCCAGCAGTTCCGGGACAGGGGAGAACACTGAAGCTTTCTTT	CASSSGTGENTEAFF	NA	TRBV6-5	TRBJ1-1	TRBD1
TGTGCCAGCAGCGGAGGGATCCGCTATGGCTACACCTTC	CASSGGIRYGYTF	NA	TRBV28	TRBJ1-2	NA
TGTGCCAGCAGCCAACCAGGACAGACTAACTATGGCTACACCTTC	CASSQPGQTNYGYTF	NA	TRBV3-1/TRBV3-2	TRBJ1-2	NA